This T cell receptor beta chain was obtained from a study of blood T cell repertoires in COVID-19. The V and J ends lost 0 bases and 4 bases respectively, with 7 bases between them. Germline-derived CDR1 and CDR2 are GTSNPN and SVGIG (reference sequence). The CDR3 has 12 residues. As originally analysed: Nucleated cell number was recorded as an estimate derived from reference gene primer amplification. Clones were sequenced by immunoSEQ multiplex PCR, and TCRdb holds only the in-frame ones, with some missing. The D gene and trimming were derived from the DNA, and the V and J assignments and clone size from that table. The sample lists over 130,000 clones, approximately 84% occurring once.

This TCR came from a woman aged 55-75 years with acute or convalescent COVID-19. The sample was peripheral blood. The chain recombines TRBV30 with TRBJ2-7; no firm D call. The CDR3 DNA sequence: TGTGCCTGGAGTGTACGGGTTTACGAGCAGTACTTC. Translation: CAWSVRVYEQYF.